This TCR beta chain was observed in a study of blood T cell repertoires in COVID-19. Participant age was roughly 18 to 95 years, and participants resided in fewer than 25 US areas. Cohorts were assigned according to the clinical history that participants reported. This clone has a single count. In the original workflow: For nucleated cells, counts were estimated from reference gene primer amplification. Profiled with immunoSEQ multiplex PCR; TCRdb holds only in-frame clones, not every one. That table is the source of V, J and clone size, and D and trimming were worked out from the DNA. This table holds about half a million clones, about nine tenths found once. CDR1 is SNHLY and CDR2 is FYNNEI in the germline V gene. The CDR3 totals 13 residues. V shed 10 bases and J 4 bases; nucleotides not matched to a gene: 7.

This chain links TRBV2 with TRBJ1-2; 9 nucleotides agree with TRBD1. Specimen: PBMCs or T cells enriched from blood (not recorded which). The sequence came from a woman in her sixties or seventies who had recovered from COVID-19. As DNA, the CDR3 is TGTGCCACCTCCTTGACAGGGGGCTATGGCTACACCTTC. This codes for CATSLTGGYGYTF.